The sequence of this T cell receptor beta chain was determined in a study of blood T cells in healthy people across ages. The germline V gene encodes CDR1 DFQATT and CDR2 SNEGSKA (reference sequence). V lost 2 bases, J lost 2 bases, and 11 bases stayed unmatched. The CDR3 runs to 16 residues. Combining a sample-barcoded 5' primer with a J-beta primer mix, a second PCR ran for about 7 to 12 cycles. Each CDR3 protein is one row after TCRdb ran MiXCR on the 5' RACE reads. The table includes around 940,000 distinct CDR3 sequences, roughly 47% detected once. The sequence derives from a woman aged 55-69 years in good health. The chain joins TRBV20-1 to TRBJ2-5; TRBD1 matches at 7 bases. Sequenced sample: blood. In DNA form, the CDR3 reads TGCAGTGCTAGATTTCGGGTCAGGGGGATACAAGAGACCCAGTACTTC. Its protein is CSARFRVRGIQETQYF.